This T cell receptor beta chain derives from a study of control samples from healthy donors and cancer patients. Some clones are missing from TCRdb's copy, which holds only in-frame ones; the method was immunoSEQ multiplex PCR. Here the sample spans around 26,000 clones, more than 75% being singletons. The CDR3 is 13 amino acids. V was pared by 2 bases and J by 4 bases, with 9 bases between. Germline assignment: CDR1 MNHEY and CDR2 SVGEGT. The origin of this receptor is a man aged 60-69 years with colorectal cancer. The chain joins TRBV6-2 or TRBV6-3 to TRBJ2-7; no firm D call. Sequencing was done on a sample of PBMCs. The CDR3 loop is CASSYGPRYEQYV. Here the CDR3 DNA reads TGTGCCAGCAGTTACGGGCCTAGGTACGAGCAGTACGTC.